This T cell receptor (beta chain) comes out of a study of CD8 T cells in Susac syndrome. Study-wide findings and caveats: A relatively small number of individuals underwent TCR sequencing and HLA analysis.

Reverse transcription of about 0.45 to 1 ug RNA was carried out with random hexamers. Multiplex PCR with immunoSEQ amplified the TCR beta CDR3 across 54 Vbeta and 13 Jbeta. TCRdb reprocessed the immunoSEQ multiplex PCR reads via MiXCR and lists one record per CDR3 protein. This table holds around 280,000 distinct CDR3 sequences, 70% to 90% found once. On this clonotype itself: The antigen is not known.

This receptor was obtained from a human donor with multiple sclerosis. The sequenced sample was CD8+ T cells from PBMCs.

CDR3 DNA: TGTGCCAGCAGTTTATCAGGTGGCTACAATGAGCAGTTCTTC. This sequence encodes CASSLSGGYNEQFF. V is TRBV27 and J is TRBJ2-1; D ambiguous. The V gene lost 0 bases and the J gene lost 3 bases, with 6 bases spanning the gap. Germline V gene lookup returns CDR1 MNHEY and CDR2 SMNVEV (reference sequence). The CDR3 loop spans 14 amino acids.